Listed below are T cell receptor beta chains from one sample, sequenced in a study of pediatric ulcerative colitis. Generated by immunoSEQ multiplex PCR, the TCRdb table keeps only in-frame clones and is missing some. The data contain 59,000 or so clones, about three quarters of them seen just once; the ten biggest clones take up 5.2%. Material for sequencing was blood. The receptors were gathered from a boy aged 5-17 years with moderate ulcerative colitis. Both conserved end residues are part of each CDR3. D genes are given only for firm matches. Only part of the rows carry a size: once, few, many, or a class if the clone is expanded.

j_gene | abundance | d_gene | len | v_gene | CDR3nt | CDR3aa
TRBJ2-3 | . | TRBD2 | 15 | TRBV7-2 | TGTGCCAGCAGCTCCTGGACTAGCGGGACAGATACGCAGTATTTT | CASSSWTSGTDTQYF
TRBJ1-6 | . | . | 14 | TRBV25-1 | TGTGCCACCCAAGGGGCCGGCCATAATTCACCCCTCCACTTT | CATQGAGHNSPLHF
TRBJ2-5 | . | TRBD2 | 14 | TRBV6-1 | TGTGCCAGCAGTATAGCGGGGGGGCCGGAGACCCAGTACTTC | CASSIAGGPETQYF
TRBJ2-5 | . | TRBD1 | 15 | TRBV5-1 | TGCGCCAGCAGCTTTGGACAGGGGGAATCAGAGACCCAGTACTTC | CASSFGQGESETQYF
TRBJ2-7 | . | TRBD1 | 14 | TRBV19 | TGTGCCAGCACGGCCGGGACAGGGCGCCACGAGCAGTACTTC | CASTAGTGRHEQYF
TRBJ1-2 | . | . | 11 | TRBV20-1 | TGCAGTGCTAGTGATAACTATGGCTACACCTTC | CSASDNYGYTF
TRBJ2-4 | . | . | 16 | TRBV7-3 | TGTGCCAGCAGCTTAAGGGGCCCCCTAGCCAAAAACATTCAGTACTTC | CASSLRGPLAKNIQYF
TRBJ1-1 | once | . | 15 | TRBV13 | TGTGCCAGCAGCCCTCCCTTTCGGGTAAACACTGAAGCTTTCTTT | CASSPPFRVNTEAFF
TRBJ2-7 | once | TRBD1 | 15 | TRBV29-1 | TGCAGCGTCCAACCTGGGACAGGGGCCACCTACGAGCAGTACTTC | CSVQPGTGATYEQYF
TRBJ1-3 | . | . | 14 | TRBV10-3 | TGTGCCATCGAAGGGCGGAATAAAGGAAACACCATATATTTT | CAIEGRNKGNTIYF
TRBJ1-3 | . | . | 13 | TRBV10-2 | TGCGCCAGCAGTGAGACCTCTGGAAACACCATATATTTT | CASSETSGNTIYF
TRBJ1-2 | . | . | 14 | TRBV15 | TGTGCCACCAGCAGAGTAGGGCAGTACTATGGCTACACCTTC | CATSRVGQYYGYTF
TRBJ2-1 | . | . | 12 | TRBV9 | TGTGCCAGCAGTAAGGGGGGACTTGAGCAGTTCTTC | CASSKGGLEQFF
TRBJ2-5 | once | TRBD2 | 15 | TRBV9 | TGTGCCAGCAGCGTAGAGAACAGCGGGGCGGAGACCCAGTACTTC | CASSVENSGAETQYF
TRBJ1-1 | . | . | 15 | TRBV5-1 | TGCGCCAGCAGCTTGGGTAGGGCTGGTAACACTGAAGCTTTCTTT | CASSLGRAGNTEAFF
TRBJ2-1 | . | . | 11 | TRBV20-1 | TGCAGTGCTAGACGGCTCCCTGAGCAGTTCTTC | CSARRLPEQFF
TRBJ1-3 | few | . | 15 | TRBV7-6 | TGTGCCAGCAGCTTAGCTAACGGGGGTGGTTACACCATATATTTT | CASSLANGGGYTIYF
TRBJ1-2 | . | . | 15 | TRBV7-2 | TGTGCCAGCAGCTTAGTAAGGATTCTTAACTATGGCTACACCTTC | CASSLVRILNYGYTF
TRBJ2-2 | . | . | 15 | TRBV25-1 | . | CASSILDSSTGELFF
TRBJ2-3 | . | . | 15 | TRBV2 | TGTGCCAGCAGTGAAAATAGGGGTTTCACAGATACGCAGTATTTT | CASSENRGFTDTQYF
TRBJ2-3 | . | . | 13 | TRBV10-3 | TGTGCCATCAGGTACGACAGCACAGATACGCAGTATTTT | CAIRYDSTDTQYF
TRBJ2-3 | few | TRBD1 | 17 | TRBV5-1 | TGCGCCAGCAGCTTGGTAGGGACAGGGCTTTTGACAGATACGCAGTATTTT | CASSLVGTGLLTDTQYF
TRBJ1-1 | . | . | 12 | TRBV2 | TGTGCCAGCATCAGGGCGAACACTGAAGCTTTCTTT | CASIRANTEAFF
TRBJ2-7 | few | . | 14 | TRBV5-5 | TGTGCCAGCTCCCCCGGCCTAGGGCCTTACGAGCAGTACTTC | CASSPGLGPYEQYF
TRBJ2-7 | . | . | 14 | TRBV30 | TGTGCCTGGAGTGTGGGGGACCTAGTTCGCGAGCAGTACTTC | CAWSVGDLVREQYF
TRBJ2-1 | . | TRBD2 | 15 | TRBV5-1 | TGCGCCAGCAGCCAGCGGGAGCGCGGGTACAATGAGCAGTTCTTC | CASSQRERGYNEQFF
TRBJ1-6 | . | . | 16 | TRBV5-5 | TGTGCCAGCAGCATTACGGGGAGCTCCTATAATTCACCCCTCCACTTT | CASSITGSSYNSPLHF
TRBJ2-5 | . | . | 13 | TRBV5-1 | TGCGCCAGCAGCTACCAGTACCAAGAGACCCAGTACTTC | CASSYQYQETQYF
TRBJ1-2 | . | . | 16 | TRBV7-6 | TGTGCCAGCAGCCCCAACCCCAGTCAGGGCGGTTATGGCTACACCTTC | CASSPNPSQGGYGYTF